This TCR beta chain was observed in a study of lymphopenia after photon versus proton radiotherapy. Study results and limitations: Post-nadir diversity loss with photons came from oligoclonal expansion, particularly CD8+ Temra cells.

TCRdb's table, derived via immunoSEQ multiplex PCR, lists solely in-frame clones and lacks some. The table lists under 35,000 clones, 80% to 90% of them singletons. In regard to this clone: Its antigen is still unknown.

Deletions cut 2 bases from V and 3 bases from J, with 11 bases between. There are 15 residues in the CDR3. The germline gives CDR1 LNHDA, CDR2 SQIVND (reference sequence). The chain is built from TRBV19 and TRBJ1-5; perhaps TRBD1 as D (5 bases). This TCR derives from a woman between 65 and 79 years old with pancreatic cancer. Some clones in this sample may be carry-over from other donors' samples. Material: peripheral blood, obtained from a patient treated with proton-based radiotherapy. In DNA, the CDR3 is TGTGCCAGTAGTATATGGGCAGGGCCCAATCAGCCCCAGCATTTT. Protein product: CASSIWAGPNQPQHF.